This entry features one T cell receptor beta chain sequence. Sample treatment: some 20 received Ad26.COV2.S at low or high dose, single or two shots; 5 received placebo; per-sample allocation not given. Samples were taken on day 63 after the first vaccine or placebo injection. These data belong to a study of Ad26.COV2.S vaccination and SARS-CoV-2 variants. This CDR3 is 15 amino acids long. The V end was cut by 2 bases, the J end by 0 bases, with 7 bases between. The germline CDR1 and CDR2 sequences are MNHEY and SVGAGI. The method was immunoSEQ multiplex PCR; TCRdb's version includes in-frame clones alone and lacks a portion of them. This table holds 380,000 or so clones, about four fifths found once.

This chain joins TRBV6-5 and TRBJ2-2; D not resolved. This TCR came from a person aged 18-65 years who received the Ad26.COV2.S COVID-19 vaccine or a placebo. The source was peripheral blood, collected in a trial of Ad26.COV2.S vaccine versus placebo. CDR3: CASSYRLANTGELFF. DNA of the CDR3: TGTGCCAGCAGTTACCGGCTAGCGAACACCGGGGAGCTGTTTTTT.